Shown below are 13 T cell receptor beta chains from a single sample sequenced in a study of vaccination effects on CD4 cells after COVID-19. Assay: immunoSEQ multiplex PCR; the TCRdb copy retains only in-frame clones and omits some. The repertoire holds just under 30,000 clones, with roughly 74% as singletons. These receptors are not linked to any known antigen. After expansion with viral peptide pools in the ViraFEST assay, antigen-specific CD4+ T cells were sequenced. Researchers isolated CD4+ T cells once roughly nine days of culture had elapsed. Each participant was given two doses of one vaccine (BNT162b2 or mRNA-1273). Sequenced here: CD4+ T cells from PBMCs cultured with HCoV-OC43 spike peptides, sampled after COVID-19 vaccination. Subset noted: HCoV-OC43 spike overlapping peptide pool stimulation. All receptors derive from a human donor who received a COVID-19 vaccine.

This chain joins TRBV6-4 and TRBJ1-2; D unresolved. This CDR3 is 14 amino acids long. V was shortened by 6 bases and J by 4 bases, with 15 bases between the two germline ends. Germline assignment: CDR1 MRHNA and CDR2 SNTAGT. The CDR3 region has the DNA TGTGCCAGCAGCGACCGCGGCGGGAGCTATGGCTACACCTTC. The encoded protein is CASSDRGGSYGYTF.

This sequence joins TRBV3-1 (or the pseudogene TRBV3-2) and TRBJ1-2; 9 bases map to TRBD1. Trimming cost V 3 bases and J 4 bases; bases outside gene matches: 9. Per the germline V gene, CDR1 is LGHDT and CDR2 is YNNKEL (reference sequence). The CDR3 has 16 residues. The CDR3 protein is CASSHLRTGVSYGYTF. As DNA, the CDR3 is TGTGCCAGCAGCCACCTCCGGACAGGGGTTAGCTATGGCTACACCTTC.

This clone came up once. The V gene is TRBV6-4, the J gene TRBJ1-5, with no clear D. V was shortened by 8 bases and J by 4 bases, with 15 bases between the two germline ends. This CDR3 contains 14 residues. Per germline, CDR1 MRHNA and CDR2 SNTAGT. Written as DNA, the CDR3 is TGTGCCAGCGCTGCCCCTCCGGGGAATCAGCCCCAGCATTTT. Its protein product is CASAAPPGNQPQHF.

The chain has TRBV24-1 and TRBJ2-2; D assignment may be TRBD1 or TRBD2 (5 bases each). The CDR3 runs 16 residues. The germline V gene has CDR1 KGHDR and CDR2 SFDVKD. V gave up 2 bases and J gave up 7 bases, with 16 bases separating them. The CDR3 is CATSDSPGAPGGELFF. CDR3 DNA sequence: TGTGCCACCAGTGATTCGCCCGGGGCGCCCGGCGGGGAGCTGTTTTTT.

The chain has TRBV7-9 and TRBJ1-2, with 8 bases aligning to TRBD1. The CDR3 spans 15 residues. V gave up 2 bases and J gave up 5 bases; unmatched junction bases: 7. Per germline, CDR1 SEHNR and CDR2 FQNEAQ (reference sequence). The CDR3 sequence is CASSLSRQGPYGYTF. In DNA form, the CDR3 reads TGTGCCAGCAGCTTATCCCGACAGGGGCCTTATGGCTACACCTTC.

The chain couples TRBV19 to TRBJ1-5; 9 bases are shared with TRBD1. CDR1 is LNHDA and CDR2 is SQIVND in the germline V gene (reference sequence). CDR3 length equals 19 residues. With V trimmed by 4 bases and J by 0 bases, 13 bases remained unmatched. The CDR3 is CASSRATGGQTYSNQPQHF. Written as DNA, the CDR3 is TGTGCCAGTAGTAGGGCGACAGGGGGTCAAACATATAGCAATCAGCCCCAGCATTTT.

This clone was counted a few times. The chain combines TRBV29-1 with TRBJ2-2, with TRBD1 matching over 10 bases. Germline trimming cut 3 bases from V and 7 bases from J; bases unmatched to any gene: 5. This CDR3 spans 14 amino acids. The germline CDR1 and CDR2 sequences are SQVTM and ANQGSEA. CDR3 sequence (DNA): TGCAGCGTTGATACCGGGACAGGGGTCGGGGAGCTGTTTTTT. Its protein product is CSVDTGTGVGELFF.

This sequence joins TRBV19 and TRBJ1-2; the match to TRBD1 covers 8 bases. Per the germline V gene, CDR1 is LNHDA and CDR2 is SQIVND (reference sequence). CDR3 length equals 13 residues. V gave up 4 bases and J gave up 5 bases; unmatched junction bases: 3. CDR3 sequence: CASSTRQGYGYTF. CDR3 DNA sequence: TGTGCCAGTAGTACAAGACAGGGGTATGGCTACACCTTC.

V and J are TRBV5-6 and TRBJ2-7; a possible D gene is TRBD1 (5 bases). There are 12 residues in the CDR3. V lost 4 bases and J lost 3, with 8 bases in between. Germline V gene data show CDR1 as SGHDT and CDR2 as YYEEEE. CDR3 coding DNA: TGTGCCAGCAGCCCGCAGGGCTACGAGCAGTACTTC. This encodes CASSPQGYEQYF. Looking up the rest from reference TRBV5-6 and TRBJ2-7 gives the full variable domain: DAGVTQSPTHLIKTRGQQVTLRCSPKSGHDTVSWYQQALGQGPQFIFQYYEEEERQRGNFPDRFSGHQFPNYSSELNVNALLLGDSALYLCASSPQGYEQYFGPGTRLTVT.

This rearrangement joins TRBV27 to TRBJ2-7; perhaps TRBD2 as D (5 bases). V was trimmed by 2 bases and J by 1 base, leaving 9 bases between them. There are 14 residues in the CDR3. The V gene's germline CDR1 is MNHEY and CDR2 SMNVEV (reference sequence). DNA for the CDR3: TGTGCCAGCAGTTTAGAACGGGGTTCCTACGAGCAGTACTTC. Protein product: CASSLERGSYEQYF.

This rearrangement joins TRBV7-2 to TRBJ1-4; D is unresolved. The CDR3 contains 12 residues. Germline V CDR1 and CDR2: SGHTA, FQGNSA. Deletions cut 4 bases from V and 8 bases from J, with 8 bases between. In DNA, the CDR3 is TGTGCCAGCAGCTCGACGCGAGAAAAACTGTTTTTT. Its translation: CASSSTREKLFF. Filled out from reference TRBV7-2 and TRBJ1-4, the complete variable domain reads GAGVSQSPSNKVTEKGKDVELRCDPISGHTALYWYRQSLGQGLEFLIYFQGNSAPDKSGLPSDRFSAERTGGSVSTLTIQRTQQEDSAVYLCASSSTREKLFFGSGTQLSVL.

The CDR3 DNA reads as TGTGCCAGCAGCCCAAAGGAGCGGATCACAGATACGCAGTATTTT. Its protein is CASSPKERITDTQYF. The chain employs TRBV7-9 and TRBJ2-3, with a weak D call TRBD2 (5 bases). V was clipped by 5 bases and J by 2 bases, with 14 bases between them. This CDR3 comprises 15 residues. The germline gives CDR1 SEHNR, CDR2 FQNEAQ (reference sequence).

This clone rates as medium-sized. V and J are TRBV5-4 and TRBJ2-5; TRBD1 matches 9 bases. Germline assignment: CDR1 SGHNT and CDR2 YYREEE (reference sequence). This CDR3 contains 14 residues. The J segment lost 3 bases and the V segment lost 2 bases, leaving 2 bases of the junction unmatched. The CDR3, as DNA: TGTGCCAGCAGCTTACAGGGGGCGAAAGAGACCCAGTACTTC. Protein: CASSLQGAKETQYF.